The present TCR beta chain was sequenced within a study of T cell repertoires in aging, cancer and after chemotherapy. Findings of the study overall: Healthy donors lost TCR diversity with age mainly through richness, cancer patients through richness and evenness. Across the chemotherapy interval, each cancer cohort showed higher median generation probability, suggesting thymic rebound. These repertoire data do not allow conclusions about immunological memory after chemotherapy.

Multiplex touch-down PCR with TRB-A/B primers amplified rearranged V-D-J TRB sequences. TCRdb processed the multiplex PCR reads anew with MiXCR; each CDR3 protein has one entry. The repertoire has approximately 1,600 distinct CDR3 sequences, about 25% of them found once; the top ten carry 11%. To note about this clonotype: Its antigen is unknown.

TCR beta rearrangements were amplified from peripheral blood genomic DNA. This TCR was recovered from a human donor with a solid tumor. The sample was blood.

The CDR3 coding sequence is TGTGCCAGCAGTCCTACAGGGGACCGGAGCATTCAGTACTTC. It translates to CASSPTGDRSIQYF. V usage is TRBV12-3 or TRBV12-4 and J usage is TRBJ2-4; TRBD1 matches 7 bases. Unmatched junction bases numbered 10, after V lost 5 bases and J lost 9 bases. This CDR3 is built from 14 residues.